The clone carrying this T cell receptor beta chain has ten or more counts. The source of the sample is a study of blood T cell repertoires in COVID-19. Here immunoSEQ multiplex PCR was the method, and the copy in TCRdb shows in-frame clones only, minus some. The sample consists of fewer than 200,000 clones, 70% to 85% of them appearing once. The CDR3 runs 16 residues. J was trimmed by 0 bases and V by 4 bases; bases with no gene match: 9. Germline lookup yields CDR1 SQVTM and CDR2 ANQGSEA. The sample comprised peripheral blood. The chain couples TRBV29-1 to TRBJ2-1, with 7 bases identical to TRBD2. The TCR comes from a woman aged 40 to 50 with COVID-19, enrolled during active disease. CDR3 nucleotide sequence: TGCAGCGTTGGTCGGGGGAGGGCCCCCTCCTACAATGAGCAGTTCTTC. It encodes CSVGRGRAPSYNEQFF.